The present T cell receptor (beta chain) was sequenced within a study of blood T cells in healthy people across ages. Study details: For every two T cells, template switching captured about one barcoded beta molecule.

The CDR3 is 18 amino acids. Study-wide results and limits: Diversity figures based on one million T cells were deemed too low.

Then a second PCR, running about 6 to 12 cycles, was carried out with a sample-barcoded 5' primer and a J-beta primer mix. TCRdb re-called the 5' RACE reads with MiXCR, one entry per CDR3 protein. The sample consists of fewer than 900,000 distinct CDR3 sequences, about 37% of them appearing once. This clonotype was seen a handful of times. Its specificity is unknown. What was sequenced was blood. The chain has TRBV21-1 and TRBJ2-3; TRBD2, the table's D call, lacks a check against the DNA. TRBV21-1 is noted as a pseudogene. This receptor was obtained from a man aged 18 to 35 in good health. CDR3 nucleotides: TGTGCCAGCAGCAAGAAGGGGGGAGGGGGTTTTATATCGGATACGCAGTATTTT. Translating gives CASSKKGGGGFISDTQYF.